This entry features one T cell receptor (beta chain) sequence. Measured with immunoSEQ multiplex PCR; TCRdb has only the in-frame clones, and not every one. The table includes some 150,000 clones, about 80% detected once. The source of the sample is a study of blood T cell repertoires in COVID-19. The wider study: Samples of COVID-19 (acute and convalescent) were obtained from the United States, Italy and Spain.

Germline-derived CDR1 and CDR2 are SEHNR and FQNEAQ (reference sequence). This CDR3 is built from 14 residues. The germline V and J ends were trimmed by 0 bases and 11 bases, with 14 bases remaining between them. Living in roughly 23 US areas, the participants were between 18 and 89 years of age. Donors in Cohort 3 counted as recovered after two negative PCRs, clearance, or symptom resolution. Sequencing used PBMCs or T cells enriched from blood (not recorded which). The clonotype originates from a woman in her fifties or sixties who had recovered from COVID-19. V and J are TRBV7-9 and TRBJ1-5, with D possibly matching TRBD1 (6 bases). The CDR3, as DNA: TGTGCCAGCAGCTTAGCGGGGGTAAAGGGGGCCCAGCATTTT. This codes for CASSLAGVKGAQHF.